This TCR beta chain was recovered during a study of blood T cell repertoires in COVID-19. Overall study: T cells, B-cell-depleted T cells, or PBMCs supplied cDNA or gDNA.

Using immunoSEQ multiplex PCR, the repertoire was profiled, and TCRdb retains in-frame clones only, with some absent. The sample contains fewer than 250,000 clones, 84% of which appear only once. V was cut by 2 bases and J by 5 bases, with 9 bases left in between. The germline CDR1 and CDR2 sequences are SGHTA and FQGTGA. CDR3 length equals 13 residues. The chain recombines TRBV7-3 with TRBJ1-2, with TRBD1 as a possible D gene (5 bases). Specimen: peripheral blood. The sequence was obtained from a woman between 45 and 65 years old with active or convalescent COVID-19. CDR3 coding DNA: TGTGCCAGCAGCTTAGGGCAGGGTTATGGCTACACCTTC. This sequence encodes CASSLGQGYGYTF.